This entry features one T cell receptor beta chain sequence. Its cognate antigen has yet to be identified. Base-call qualities are not available, and no considerably larger clone is one nucleotide away. TCRbeta CDR3 regions were amplified from genomic DNA using the immunoSEQ Assay, a bias-controlled multiplex PCR. Under the source paper's analysis protocol: Within the assay, amplification of reference gene primers was used to estimate how many nucleated cells each sample contained. To quantify the absolute abundance of each unique TCRbeta CDR3 rearrangement, sequence reads were collapsed and filtered. For each sample, productive Simpson clonality was calculated as the square root of Simpson's diversity index across productive rearrangements. Sourced from immuneACCESS, this table was stored by TCRdb with only in-frame sequences that have V and J called. A share of the clones is absent; for the studies checked, an unresolved V gene accounts for under half, and the remainder has no known explanation. The D gene and trimming were derived from the DNA, and the V and J assignments and clone size from that table. The sample contains roughly 100,000 clones, about 85% of them found a single time. The top ten clones comprise approximately 3.1% of the sample.

This record comes from a study of blood T cell repertoires in COVID-19 (dated by TCRdb to between 2020 and 2021). Some background on the complete study: The collaborator samples originated in the United States, Italy and Spain and spanned the acute and convalescent phases of COVID-19. The prospective study material was composed of cDNA or gDNA derived from T cells, B-cell-depleted T cells, or PBMCs. The dataset comprised deeply sampled blood TCRbeta repertoires from subjects exposed to, actively infected with, or recovered from COVID-19. A freely available public database, intended as a resource for researchers studying the immune response to SARS-CoV-2, is where the repertoires were released. The samples were drawn from the first 160 participants of the ongoing ImmuneRACE study and from some 1,300 subjects provided by 6 global collaborators. The sample metadata nearly always contained a de-identified subject ID, COVID-19 status, age in years and sex. Where available, HLA class I and class II types were obtained from metadata supplied by the sample provider rather than from assay-based typing. The paper as a whole reports these results and caveats: Clinical and demographic metadata were provided uncurated, with the amount varying by source and participant.

V gives up 6 bases and J gives up 7 bases, and the segment between their germline ends measures 19 bases. There are 16 amino acids in the CDR3, from cysteine to phenylalanine inclusive. Kept here is only the CDR3 DNA, which spans 48 bases and is read in frame from base 1. As encoded in the germline V gene, CDR1 is MDHEN while CDR2 is SYDVKM. Each collaborating institution followed its own protocols to collect whole blood in K2EDTA tubes. Collaborator samples were shipped for TCRbeta analysis as frozen whole blood, isolated PBMCs, or DNA extracted from either sample type. The chain was built from TRBV28 and TRBJ1-6, with the D segment identity uncertain. The clonotype originates from a man aged 50 to 59 in a cohort sampled during active COVID-19. Sequenced: peripheral blood. In nucleotide form, the sequence is TGTGCCAGCAGCTCAGCCCCCGGGGTGGGGAATTCACCCCTCCACTTT. Its protein reads: CASSSAPGVGNSPLHF. Reference TRBV28 and TRBJ1-6 proteins supply the regions before and after the CDR3; the full variable domain is: DVKVTQSSRYLVKRTGEKVFLECVQDMDHENMFWYRQDPGLGLRLIYFSYDVKMKEKGDIPEGYSVSREKKERFSLILESASTNQTSMYLCASSSAPGVGNSPLHFGNGTRLTVT.